The rows below give T cell receptor beta chains drawn from one sample of a study of blood T cell repertoires in COVID-19. The assay was immunoSEQ multiplex PCR, and TCRdb's table has in-frame clones only and misses some. The repertoire includes 60,000 to 85,000 clones, roughly 90% of them detected once, and 6.5% to 8% sits in the top ten. The sequenced sample consisted of peripheral blood. These receptors were obtained from a man aged 35-49 years with COVID-19, enrolled during active disease. Both conserved end residues are part of each CDR3. A D gene is named only where the DNA matches it firmly. Rows may omit the clone size; those that give it use once, few, many or a size class.

v_call,j_call,d_call,clone_size,cdr3_nt,cdr3_aa
TRBV29-1,TRBJ2-7,-,-,TGCAGCGTTCGCGGGATACTTAGCTCCTACGAGCAGTACTTC,CSVRGILSSYEQYF
TRBV30,TRBJ2-3,TRBD2,-,TGTGCCTGGAGTGAAGCGGGGGCCACAGATACGCAGTATTTT,CAWSEAGATDTQYF
TRBV30,TRBJ2-1,-,once,TGTGCCTGGGATCCGGGACTTTTAAACAATGAGCAGTTCTTC,CAWDPGLLNNEQFF
TRBV10-1,TRBJ2-3,TRBD2,-,TGCGCCAGCAGTCAATCTATTGGGACTAGCGGTTTGGATACGCAGTATTTT,CASSQSIGTSGLDTQYF
TRBV12-5,TRBJ1-6,TRBD1,-,TGTGCTAGTGGCGGACAGGGGATGCCAAATTCACCCCTCCACTTT,CASGGQGMPNSPLHF
TRBV7-2,TRBJ2-5,-,-,TGTGCCAGCAGGCCCGGGGGAGGTGGGGAGACCCAGTACTTC,CASRPGGGGETQYF
TRBV12-5,TRBJ1-1,-,-,TGTGCTAGTGGTTTGGTAGTCGGCGGGAGTGAAGCTTTCTTT,CASGLVVGGSEAFF
TRBV28,TRBJ1-5,TRBD1,-,TGTGCCAGCAGACCGGGACAGGGGTCATATCAGCCCCAGCATTTT,CASRPGQGSYQPQHF
TRBV7-8,TRBJ2-7,TRBD2,-,TGTGCCAGCAGCCCGGAGCGGGGGCACTCCTACGAGCAGTACTTC,CASSPERGHSYEQYF
TRBV5-4,TRBJ1-2,TRBD1,-,TGTGCCAGCAGCTTGGAGACAGGGGGAGGCTACACCTTC,CASSLETGGGYTF
TRBV2,TRBJ1-1,-,-,TGTGCCAGCAGTGAAGTGACTACGTTTTCTGAAGCTTTCTTT,CASSEVTTFSEAFF
TRBV5-4,TRBJ2-7,-,-,TGTGCCAGCAGCTTAGATCCAGGGTCCTACGAGCAGTACTTC,CASSLDPGSYEQYF
TRBV6-5,TRBJ2-3,TRBD2,-,TGTGCCAGCACCCACGGTCGGGGGGGCCGGGATACGCAGTATTTT,CASTHGRGGRDTQYF
TRBV3-1/TRBV3-2,TRBJ2-2,TRBD2,-,TGTGCCAGCAGCCAAGAGGCTAGCGGGGTCACCGGGGAGCTGTTTTTT,CASSQEASGVTGELFF
TRBV10-1,TRBJ2-3,-,-,TGCGCCAGCAGTGAGTCATCAGGGTTGGGGCTCACAGATACGCAGTATTTT,CASSESSGLGLTDTQYF
TRBV5-6,TRBJ1-6,-,-,TGTGCCAGCAGCTTGGGGGCAGGGAATTCACCCCTCCACTTT,CASSLGAGNSPLHF
TRBV18,TRBJ2-7,-,once,TGTGCCAGCTCACCTTGGGGGCGCGAGCAGTACTTC,CASSPWGREQYF
TRBV19,TRBJ2-6,-,-,TGTGCCAGTAGTCCGGGGGCTGGGGCCAACGTCCTGACTTTC,CASSPGAGANVLTF
TRBV19,TRBJ2-7,-,-,TGTGCCAGTAGGAACGTCGGCGAGCAGTACTTC,CASRNVGEQYF
TRBV20-1,TRBJ2-2,-,-,TGCAGTGCTAGTTTCCCGGCCGGGGAGCTGTTTTTT,CSASFPAGELFF
TRBV19,TRBJ1-2,-,-,TGTGCCAGTAGTACGACAGAAAAATATGGCTACACCTTC,CASSTTEKYGYTF
TRBV18,TRBJ2-7,-,once,TGTGCCAGCTCACCACCGTTTCAGGGTAAGAACGAGCAGTACTTC,CASSPPFQGKNEQYF
TRBV6-5,TRBJ1-1,-,-,TGTGCCAGCAGTTCCGGGGGGCGGCCTGAAGCTTTCTTT,CASSSGGRPEAFF
TRBV13,TRBJ2-3,-,-,TGTGCCAGCAGCTCCAGGGAAGCGCAGTATTTT,CASSSREAQYF
TRBV30,TRBJ1-1,-,-,TGTGCCTGGGGTTTGGGGGCGATGAACACTGAAGCTTTCTTT,CAWGLGAMNTEAFF
TRBV5-8,TRBJ1-1,-,-,TGTGCCAGCAGCCCGCGGGAGAACACTGAAGCTTTCTTT,CASSPRENTEAFF
TRBV6-5,TRBJ1-1,-,-,TGTGCCAGCAGCAGTGGGGGGGGGCTGTACACTGAAGCTTTCTTT,CASSSGGGLYTEAFF
TRBV5-6,TRBJ2-5,-,-,TGTGCCAGCAGCTTGGTACTAGCAGAAGAGACCCAGTACTTC,CASSLVLAEETQYF
TRBV30,TRBJ2-2,TRBD2,-,TGTGCCCAGCGGGGAAACACCGGGGAGCTGTTTTTT,CAQRGNTGELFF
TRBV9,TRBJ1-3,TRBD1,-,TGTGCCAGCAGCGTTCAGGGGGCTTTGGGAAACACCATATATTTT,CASSVQGALGNTIYF
TRBV27,TRBJ1-6,-,-,TGTGCCAGCAGTCGACAGTCCTATAATTCACCCCTCCACTTT,CASSRQSYNSPLHF
TRBV11-2,TRBJ1-4,-,once,TGTGCCAGCAGCCCAGGGTTGGGAGAAAAACTGTTTTTT,CASSPGLGEKLFF
TRBV10-1,TRBJ2-5,TRBD2,-,TGCGCCAGCAGTGCGGGGGGGCAAGAGACCCAGTACTTC,CASSAGGQETQYF
TRBV18,TRBJ1-2,TRBD1,-,TGTGCCAGCTCACCTCAGGGGGGCGAGGATGGCTACACCTTC,CASSPQGGEDGYTF
TRBV28,TRBJ1-2,TRBD1,-,TGTGCCAGCAGCCCTCCCGACAGGGTTGGCTACACCTTC,CASSPPDRVGYTF
TRBV19,TRBJ1-1,-,-,TGTGCCAGTAGTGAAGGGGGGAACACTGAAGCTTTCTTT,CASSEGGNTEAFF
TRBV5-1,TRBJ2-6,-,-,TGCGCCAGCAGCCTCCCGGGGGCTGGGGCCAACGTCCTGACTTTC,CASSLPGAGANVLTF
TRBV7-6,TRBJ1-1,TRBD1,-,TGTGCCAGCAGCTTGTACAGGGGGCAGGAAGCTTTCTTT,CASSLYRGQEAFF
TRBV30,TRBJ2-7,TRBD1,-,TGTGCCTGGAGTAGGGCAGGGGGCATTCCCGAGCAGTACTTC,CAWSRAGGIPEQYF
TRBV5-1,TRBJ2-3,TRBD2,-,TGCGCCAGCAGCTTGGGGTTTGGCGGGGGGCTGACAGATACGCAGTATTTT,CASSLGFGGGLTDTQYF
TRBV6-5,TRBJ1-2,-,-,TGTGCCAGCAGAGACCAGGGGAGCTATGGCTACACCTTC,CASRDQGSYGYTF
TRBV5-6,TRBJ2-3,TRBD1,-,TGTGCCAGCAGCTCCCGGGACAGGGGGTGGACAGATACGCAGTATTTT,CASSSRDRGWTDTQYF
TRBV5-6,TRBJ1-4,-,-,TGTGCCAGCAGCTTGGTTTCCCTTTCGTCGGGAAAACTGTTTTTT,CASSLVSLSSGKLFF
TRBV25-1,TRBJ1-1,TRBD1,few,TGTGCCAGCAGTCCCGCCACCTTGGGACAGCTGAACACTGAAGCTTTCTTT,CASSPATLGQLNTEAFF
TRBV21-1,TRBJ2-5,-,-,TGTGCCAGCAGCAAAGACCGGGGTGACAAGGGATTAGAGACCCAGTACTTC,CASSKDRGDKGLETQYF
TRBV4-1,TRBJ2-2,TRBD1,-,TGCGCCAGCAGCCATGGGACAGGCAAGCCCGGGGAGCTGTTTTTT,CASSHGTGKPGELFF
TRBV28,TRBJ2-5,TRBD2,few,TGTGCCAGCAGTTTGGCTAGCGGGGGGTTGAGAGAGACCCAGTACTTC,CASSLASGGLRETQYF
TRBV5-8,TRBJ2-4,TRBD1,once,TGTGCCAGCAGCTTGGCGTCAGGGGGATTTAACATTCAGTACTTC,CASSLASGGFNIQYF
TRBV5-1,TRBJ1-3,-,-,TGCGCCAGCAGCCCGGTACAGGGTTCTGGAAACACCATATATTTT,CASSPVQGSGNTIYF
TRBV7-8,TRBJ1-1,TRBD1,-,TGTGCCAGCAGCGCGACAGGGTTAATAGCTGAAGCTTTCTTT,CASSATGLIAEAFF